The 19 T cell receptor beta chains below all came from one sample that was sequenced in a study of blood T cell repertoires in COVID-19. Produced via immunoSEQ multiplex PCR; TCRdb's table is partial and in-frame only. The sample holds some 340,000 clones, 90% to 95% seen once. The material sequenced was PBMCs or T cells enriched from blood (not recorded which). Every receptor here comes from a woman aged 25 to 39 who had been exposed to COVID-19.

The chain uses TRBV27 and TRBJ1-2, with D tentatively TRBD1 (5 bases). There are 16 residues in the CDR3. CDR1 and CDR2 from the germline V gene are MNHEY and SMNVEV (reference sequence). V dropped 2 bases and J dropped 4 bases, with 17 bases sitting between them. CDR3 sequence reads: CASSLRWGVLFYGYTF. The CDR3, as DNA: TGTGCCAGCAGTTTAAGGTGGGGGGTTCTTTTCTATGGCTACACCTTC.

The chain has TRBV11-2 and TRBJ2-3, with a tentative D call TRBD2 (7 bases). CDR3 length equals 15 residues. Trimming took off 5 bases at V and 4 bases at J, with 16 bases between the two ends. Germline V CDR1 and CDR2: SGHAT, FQNNGV. Here the CDR3 DNA reads TGTGCCAGCAGCCAGAGGGGGGGGCGGGCAGATACGCAGTATTTT. Translated: CASSQRGGRADTQYF.

This clone is a singleton in its sample. V is TRBV10-3 and J is TRBJ2-7; D gene uncertain. Between the trimmed V and J ends, which lost 2 bases and 2 bases, there was a span of 19 bases. The CDR3 sequence is 17 residues long. Looked up from germline, CDR1 is ENHRY and CDR2 is SYGVKD. CDR3 nucleotide sequence: TGTGCCATCAGTGAGAACAAGAGGAGCAGCTCAACCTACGAGCAGTACTTC. Translation gives CAISENKRSSSTYEQYF.

V is TRBV7-2 and J is TRBJ2-3; 7 nucleotides agree with TRBD2. The junction had 8 bases not matched to a gene; V was cut back by 6 bases and J by 2 bases. The CDR3 is made up of 15 amino acids. CDR1 is SGHTA and CDR2 is FQGNSA in the germline V gene. CDR3 bases: TGTGCCAGCAGGCCAGCGGGATACGACACAGATACGCAGTATTTT. Encoded protein: CASRPAGYDTDTQYF.

The rearrangement joins TRBV6-5 to TRBJ1-2; weak D call: TRBD1 (6 bases). Trimming left V 3 bases short and J 2 bases short, with 16 bases between. Per the germline V gene, CDR1 is MNHEY and CDR2 is SVGAGI. The CDR3 spans 16 residues. This chain's CDR3 is CASSYLNREGNYGYTF. The CDR3 DNA sequence: TGTGCCAGCAGTTATCTAAACAGGGAGGGAAACTATGGCTACACCTTC.

The chain joins TRBV5-5 to TRBJ1-6; the D is unclear. The V end was cut by 0 bases, the J end by 8 bases, with 6 bases between. This CDR3 is 13 amino acids long. Germline V gene lookup returns CDR1 SGHKS and CDR2 YYEKEE (reference sequence). The CDR3 DNA reads as TGTGCCAGCAGCTTGGGCTTAGATTCACCCCTCCACTTT. Amino acid sequence: CASSLGLDSPLHF. The full variable domain, with the rest looked up from reference TRBV5-5 and TRBJ1-6, is DAGVTQSPTHLIKTRGQQVTLRCSPISGHKSVSWYQQVLGQGPQFIFQYYEKEERGRGNFPDRFSARQFPNYSSELNVNALLLGDSALYLCASSLGLDSPLHFGNGTRLTVT.

V is TRBV4-1 and J is TRBJ1-1, with 10 bases matching TRBD1. Germline CDR1 is MGHRA and CDR2 is YSYEKL. The V gene end was trimmed by 3 bases and the J gene end by 10 bases; junction bases not matched to a gene: 8. The CDR3 is 14 residues long. The CDR3 is CASSHLGQGKGAFF. CDR3 DNA: TGCGCCAGCAGCCACCTGGGACAGGGGAAGGGAGCTTTCTTT.

This clone was seen a single time. This chain joins TRBV7-2 and TRBJ2-1; D unclear. CDR1 is SGHTA and CDR2 is FQGNSA in the germline V gene. CDR3 size: 13 residues. V was pared by 0 bases and J by 8 bases, with 8 bases between. The DNA for the CDR3 is TGTGCCAGCAGCTTAGCTAGCCGGGATGAGCAGTTCTTC. As protein: CASSLASRDEQFF.

The chain carries TRBV9 and TRBJ2-3; maybe TRBD2 (6 bases). The ends were cut back, 1 base at V and 2 bases at J, with 14 bases in the middle. CDR3 length equals 16 residues. Germline V CDR1 and CDR2: SGDLS, YYNGEE. For the CDR3, the DNA is TGTGCCAGCAGCGTAAGAGGAGGGGCGGACACAGATACGCAGTATTTT. Protein: CASSVRGGADTDTQYF.

The genes are TRBV28 and TRBJ1-1; TRBD1 matches at 7 bases. J was trimmed by 10 bases and V by 3 bases; bases with no gene match: 5. In germline, CDR1 is MDHEN, CDR2 SYDVKM. This CDR3 region has 12 residues. In nucleotides, the CDR3 is TGTGCCAGCAGTTTTAGGGGGCGAGGAGCTTTCTTT. Translation gives CASSFRGRGAFF. The full variable domain, completed using reference TRBV28 and TRBJ1-1, is DVKVTQSSRYLVKRTGEKVFLECVQDMDHENMFWYRQDPGLGLRLIYFSYDVKMKEKGDIPEGYSVSREKKERFSLILESASTNQTSMYLCASSFRGRGAFFGQGTRLTVV.

V is TRBV18 and J is TRBJ1-1, with D tentatively TRBD1 (5 bases). Trimming removed 1 base from V and 8 bases from J, with 14 bases in between. This CDR3 contains 14 residues. CDR1 KGHSH and CDR2 LQKENI come from the germline V gene. Here the CDR3 reads CASSPLSGETEAFF. The CDR3 DNA reads as TGTGCCAGCTCACCACTTTCGGGGGAGACGGAAGCTTTCTTT.

The chain combines TRBV30 with TRBJ1-3, with a weak D call TRBD1 (5 bases). Germline CDR1 is GTSNPN and CDR2 is SVGIG (reference sequence). The V gene lost 3 bases and the J gene lost 3 bases, with 9 bases spanning the gap. This CDR3 spans 13 amino acids. The CDR3 DNA reads TGTGCCTGGAGAGTCGGGGGTGGAAACACCATATATTTT. Encoded protein: CAWRVGGGNTIYF.

The rearrangement uses TRBV24-1 and TRBJ2-1, with 9 bases aligning to TRBD1. The trim removed 4 bases at V and 8 bases at J, leaving 11 bases unmatched. Germline V gives CDR1 KGHDR, CDR2 SFDVKD. This CDR3 is built from 16 residues. In DNA, the CDR3 is TGTGCCACCAGTGACCCCCGGGGGACAGGGCATTATGAGCAGTTCTTC. It specifies CATSDPRGTGHYEQFF.

This rearrangement joins TRBV19 to TRBJ1-2; weak D call: TRBD1 (6 bases). V was pared by 3 bases and J by 0 bases, with 17 bases between. Germline V gives CDR1 LNHDA, CDR2 SQIVND (reference sequence). CDR3 length: 17 residues. CDR3 nucleotide sequence: TGTGCCAGTAGTATCGGCCAGGGGTCCCTTGCTAACTATGGCTACACCTTC. This gives the protein CASSIGQGSLANYGYTF.

The rearrangement links TRBV28 to TRBJ1-2; 12 bases align to TRBD1. J was trimmed by 1 base and V by 6 bases; bases with no gene match: 9. The germline V gene has CDR1 MDHEN and CDR2 SYDVKM. This CDR3 has 17 residues. The CDR3 DNA sequence: TGTGCCAGCAGCGCCGGGACAGGGGGCCGCCTTAACTATGGCTACACCTTC. Protein sequence: CASSAGTGGRLNYGYTF.

The CDR3 nucleotides are TGTGCCACCGCGGACAGAGATAGCAATCAGCCCCAGCATTTT. Translated: CATADRDSNQPQHF. The V gene is TRBV15, the J gene TRBJ1-5; D might be TRBD1 (6 bases). The germline V gene has CDR1 LNHNV and CDR2 YYDKDF (reference sequence). This CDR3 has 14 residues. V dropped 8 bases and J dropped 0 bases, with 11 bases sitting between them.

This clone was picked up a small number of times. This sequence joins TRBV6-2 or TRBV6-3 and TRBJ2-7; D might be TRBD2 (5 bases). CDR3 size: 12 residues. Deletions cut 6 bases from V and 3 bases from J, with 9 bases between. Germline V CDR1 and CDR2: MNHEY, SVGEGT. CDR3 DNA: TGTGCCAGCAGCACTAGGATCTACGAGCAGTACTTC. Its translation: CASSTRIYEQYF.

The chain's CDR3 is CATTSDGELGGFNQPQHF. The CDR3 region has the DNA TGTGCCACTACCTCGGACGGGGAATTAGGGGGATTCAATCAGCCCCAGCATTTT. The J gene is TRBJ1-5, the V gene TRBV24-1, with a tentative D call TRBD1 (6 bases). The CDR3 spans 18 residues. V dropped 10 bases and J dropped 3 bases, with 27 bases sitting between them. CDR1 KGHDR and CDR2 SFDVKD come from the germline V gene.

This chain links TRBV3-1 (or the pseudogene TRBV3-2) with TRBJ1-5; TRBD1 matches 7 bases. Trimming at V came to 4 bases and at J to 0 bases, leaving 9 bases not matched to a gene. The CDR3 loop spans 17 amino acids. Germline CDR1 LGHDT, CDR2 YNNKEL (reference sequence). CDR3 in DNA: TGTGCCAGCAGCCCCGGGACCAGGGGGTCTAGCAATCAGCCCCAGCATTTT. Its translation is CASSPGTRGSSNQPQHF.